Following are 6 T cell receptor beta chains from one sample sequenced in a study of blood T cell repertoires in COVID-19. Clones were read by immunoSEQ multiplex PCR, and TCRdb kept only the in-frame ones, dropping some. Of approximately 86,000 clones listed, around four fifths are singletons. Sequencing input: peripheral blood. All receptors come from a man in his forties or fifties with acute or convalescent COVID-19.

The chain has TRBV6-5 and TRBJ1-1; D perhaps matches TRBD1 (6 bases). Germline assignment: CDR1 MNHEY and CDR2 SVGAGI. With 0 bases removed from V and 3 bases from J, the gap between germline ends came to 11 bases. This CDR3 contains 15 residues. This CDR3 is CASSYSWGPDTEAFF. The CDR3 bases are TGTGCCAGCAGTTACTCTTGGGGGCCCGACACTGAAGCTTTCTTT.

The chain recombines TRBV5-1 with TRBJ2-2, with TRBD2 identical over 10 bases. This CDR3 is 15 amino acids long. Germline values: CDR1 SGHRS, CDR2 YFSETQ. The trim removed 5 bases at V and 5 bases at J, leaving 6 bases unmatched. This CDR3 reads CASRQGTSETGELFF. CDR3 coding DNA: TGCGCCAGCAGACAAGGGACTAGCGAGACCGGGGAGCTGTTTTTT.

J is TRBJ2-1 and V is TRBV6-1; tentative D call: TRBD2 (5 bases). V gave up 3 bases and J gave up 6 bases, with 15 bases separating them. The CDR3 contains 15 residues. Germline CDR1 and CDR2: MNHNS and SASEGT. CDR3 amino acids: CASSEEQFGGNEQFF. The CDR3 DNA sequence: TGTGCCAGCAGTGAGGAGCAGTTTGGAGGCAATGAGCAGTTCTTC.

The chain recombines TRBV24-1 with TRBJ1-6; D uncertain. The CDR3 loop spans 13 amino acids. V was clipped by 9 bases and J by 9 bases, with 14 bases between them. Germline values: CDR1 KGHDR, CDR2 SFDVKD. This CDR3 is CATSTGSGSPLHF. The CDR3, as DNA: TGTGCCACCTCGACGGGGAGCGGTTCACCCCTCCACTTT.

V usage is TRBV11-2 and J usage is TRBJ2-3; possibly TRBD2 for D (6 bases). The germline CDR1 and CDR2 sequences are SGHAT and FQNNGV. The CDR3 loop spans 16 amino acids. Deletions cut 1 base from V and 2 bases from J, with 13 bases between. CDR3 coding DNA: TGTGCCAGCAGCTTAGCGGGACTCCCTGTCACAGATACGCAGTATTTT. Its translation is CASSLAGLPVTDTQYF.

V and J are TRBV30 and TRBJ1-1; TRBD1 is a possible D gene (5 bases). The CDR3 extends over 13 amino acids. Germline V gene lookup returns CDR1 GTSNPN and CDR2 SVGIG (reference sequence). The V end lost 3 bases, the J end lost 7 bases, and 15 bases lay between the germline ends. As DNA, the CDR3 is TGTGCCTGGAGCCGCGGGGGGGACCTTGAAGCTTTCTTT. Translation: CAWSRGGDLEAFF.